This T cell receptor (beta chain) emerged from a study of Graves' ophthalmopathy and Graves' hyperthyroidism. On the study more broadly: Ahead of any treatment, peripheral blood was obtained at the initial diagnosis.

Amplification of the TCR beta CDR3 regions used RNA transcripts (as template). Second-round multiplex PCR came after first-round RT-PCR with HTBI primers. TCRdb used MiXCR to reprocess the multiplex PCR reads, holding one entry per CDR3 protein. The table has approximately 210,000 distinct CDR3 sequences, around a fifth seen once; the top ten hold roughly 40%. In its sample, this clonotype was seen many times. It may be a read error: a sequence one base away is much more abundant. In this CDR3 the conserved last residue, phenylalanine or tryptophan, is missing, so a read error is likely. Material: peripheral blood. This clonotype was obtained from a woman aged 45-60 years with Graves' ophthalmopathy.

The DNA for the CDR3 is TGTGCCAGCACCCACCACGGTGAGCAGTACTCC. It encodes CASTHHGEQYS. The chain has TRBV12-3 or TRBV12-4 and TRBJ2-7, with D unresolved. With 7 bases removed from V and 7 bases from J, the gap between germline ends came to 11 bases. The CDR3 consists of 11 residues.